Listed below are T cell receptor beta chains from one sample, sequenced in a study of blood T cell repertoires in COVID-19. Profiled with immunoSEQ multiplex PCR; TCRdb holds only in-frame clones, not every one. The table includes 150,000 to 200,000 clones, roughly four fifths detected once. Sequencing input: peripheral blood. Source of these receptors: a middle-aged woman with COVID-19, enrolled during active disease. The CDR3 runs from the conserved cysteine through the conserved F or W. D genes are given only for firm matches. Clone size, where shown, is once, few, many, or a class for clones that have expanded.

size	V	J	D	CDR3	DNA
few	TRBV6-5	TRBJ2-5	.	CASSFHPTDTQETQYF	TGTGCCAGCAGTTTTCACCCCACGGACACCCAAGAGACCCAGTACTTC
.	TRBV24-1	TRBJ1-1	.	CATSPGVGMNTEAFF	TGTGCCACCAGCCCAGGGGTGGGCATGAACACTGAAGCTTTCTTT
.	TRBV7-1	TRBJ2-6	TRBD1	CASSSRPPGGTGGSKRSGANVLTF	TGTGCCAGCAGCTCACGACCCCCTGGGGGGACAGGGGGCTCTAAACGCTCTGGGGCCAACGTCCTGACTTTC
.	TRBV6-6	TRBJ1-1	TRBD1	CASSSPTGTEAFF	TGTGCCAGCAGTTCTCCGACAGGGACTGAAGCTTTCTTT
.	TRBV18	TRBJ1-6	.	CASSPRLQDSNSPLHF	TGTGCCAGCTCACCACGACTTCAGGACAGTAATTCACCCCTCCACTTT
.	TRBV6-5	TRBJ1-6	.	CASSYPQAGSPLHF	TGTGCCAGCAGTTACCCCCAGGCTGGTTCACCCCTCCACTTT
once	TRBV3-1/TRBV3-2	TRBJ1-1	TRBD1	CASSPGGAGNTEAFF	TGTGCCAGCAGCCCAGGGGGCGCGGGGAACACTGAAGCTTTCTTT
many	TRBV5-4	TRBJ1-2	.	CASSLVEVGGRTTF	TGTGCCAGCAGCTTGGTTGAAGTCGGGGGGCGTACCACCTTC
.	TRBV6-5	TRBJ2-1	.	CASISRQGFYNEQFF	TGTGCCAGCATATCAAGGCAGGGATTTTACAATGAGCAGTTCTTC
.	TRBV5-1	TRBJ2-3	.	CASSFPDSPTDTQYF	TGCGCCAGCAGCTTTCCGGACTCCCCCACAGATACGCAGTATTTT
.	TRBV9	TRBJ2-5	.	CASSASGVETQYF	TGTGCCAGCAGCGCCTCCGGGGTCGAGACCCAGTACTTC
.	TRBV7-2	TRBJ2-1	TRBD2	CASSLVAGGNNEQFF	TGTGCCAGCAGCTTAGTAGCGGGAGGTAATAATGAGCAGTTCTTC
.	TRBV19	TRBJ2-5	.	CATSTARETQYF	TGTGCCACCTCGACAGCCCGAGAGACCCAGTACTTC